This record concerns one T cell receptor beta chain sequence. Germline DNA was also extracted, and blood RNA derived from unsorted whole blood. What was collected before surgery was about 4 milliliters of peripheral blood. The data originate from a study of tumor-infiltrating lymphocytes in primary liver carcinoma. Study context: Sample counts of productive TCRbeta reads spanned roughly 3.65 to 7.13 million; these counts were similar across tissue types.

A primer matching the constant region was used to make TCR beta cDNA from approximately 520 ng of total RNA. Generation of the TCR beta libraries relied on three nested multiplex PCR rounds using slightly modified ARM-PCR. Amplification in the first two PCR rounds was performed using TRBV1-TRBV30 forward primers and a C-beta reverse primer for 10 cycles each. TCRdb recomputed calls from the multiplex PCR reads with MiXCR, one row per CDR3 protein. The sample has hundreds of thousands of distinct CDR3 sequences; more than 55% are singletons. The CDR3 consists of 12 residues. The germline CDR1 and CDR2 sequences are SGHAT and FQNNGV.

The sequence was collected from a woman in her 30s with primary liver carcinoma and hepatitis B virus infection. Sequencing used peripheral blood. This rearrangement joins TRBV11-2 to TRBJ1-6, with unresolved D. CDR3 region: CVGSLSGVALHF. The CDR3 DNA reads TGTGTCGGCAGTTTGTCGGGAGTAGCCCTCCACTTT.